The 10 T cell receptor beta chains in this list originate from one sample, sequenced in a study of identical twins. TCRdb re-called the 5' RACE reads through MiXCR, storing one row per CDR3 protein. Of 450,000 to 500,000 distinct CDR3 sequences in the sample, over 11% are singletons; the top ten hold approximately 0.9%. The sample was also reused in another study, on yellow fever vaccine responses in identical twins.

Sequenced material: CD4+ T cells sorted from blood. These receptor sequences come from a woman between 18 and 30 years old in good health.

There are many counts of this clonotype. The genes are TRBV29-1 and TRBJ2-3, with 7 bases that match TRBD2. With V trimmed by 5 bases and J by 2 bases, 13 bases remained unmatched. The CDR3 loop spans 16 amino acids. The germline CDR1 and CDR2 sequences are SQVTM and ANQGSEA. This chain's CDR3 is CSVTPHTGTTTDTQYF. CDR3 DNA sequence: TGCAGCGTTACCCCTCACACCGGGACTACCACAGATACGCAGTATTTT.

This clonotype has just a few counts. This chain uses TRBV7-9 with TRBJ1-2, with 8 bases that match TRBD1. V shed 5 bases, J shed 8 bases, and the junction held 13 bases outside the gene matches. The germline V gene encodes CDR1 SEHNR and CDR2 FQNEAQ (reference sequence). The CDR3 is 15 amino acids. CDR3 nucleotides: TGTGCCAGCAGCCCATTGACAGGGGAACTCGGAGGCTACACCTTC. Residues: CASSPLTGELGGYTF.

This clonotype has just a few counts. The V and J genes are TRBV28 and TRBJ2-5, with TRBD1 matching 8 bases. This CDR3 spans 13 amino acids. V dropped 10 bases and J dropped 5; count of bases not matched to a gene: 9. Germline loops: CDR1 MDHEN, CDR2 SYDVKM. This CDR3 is CATARTGPETQYF. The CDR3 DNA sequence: TGTGCCACCGCTCGGACAGGGCCTGAGACCCAGTACTTC.

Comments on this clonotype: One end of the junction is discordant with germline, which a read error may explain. CDR3 nucleotides: TGTGCTAGCAGCTTAACAGAGAACACCGGGGAGCTGTTTTTT. Translation: CASSLTENTGELFF. The chain uses TRBV7-7 and TRBJ2-2; unclear D gene. Germline V gene data show CDR1 as SSHAT and CDR2 as FNYEAQ (reference sequence). The CDR3 is made up of 14 amino acids. The variable domain in full, completed from reference TRBV7-7 and TRBJ2-2, reads GAGVSQSPRYKVTKRGQDVTLRCDPISSHATLYWYQQALGQGPEFLTYFNYEAQPDKSGLPSDRFSAERPEGSISTLTIQRTEQRDSAMYRCASSLTENTGELFFGEGSRLTVL.

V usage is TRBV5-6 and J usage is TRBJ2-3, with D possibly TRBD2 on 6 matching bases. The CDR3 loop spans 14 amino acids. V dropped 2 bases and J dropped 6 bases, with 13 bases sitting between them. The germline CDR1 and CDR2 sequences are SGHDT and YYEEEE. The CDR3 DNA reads TGTGCCAGCAGCTTTTCCGGGAGAGGCGATACGCAGTATTTT. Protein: CASSFSGRGDTQYF. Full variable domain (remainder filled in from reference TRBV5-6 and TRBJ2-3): DAGVTQSPTHLIKTRGQQVTLRCSPKSGHDTVSWYQQALGQGPQFIFQYYEEEERQRGNFPDRFSGHQFPNYSSELNVNALLLGDSALYLCASSFSGRGDTQYFGPGTRLTVL.

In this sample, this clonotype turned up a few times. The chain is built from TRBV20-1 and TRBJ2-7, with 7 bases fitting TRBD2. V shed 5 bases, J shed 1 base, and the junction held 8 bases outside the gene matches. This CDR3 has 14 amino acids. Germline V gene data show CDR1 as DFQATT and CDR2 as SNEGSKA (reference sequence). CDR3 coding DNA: TGCAGTGCTTTTCGGACTAGTGCGTCCTACGAGCAGTACTTC. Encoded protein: CSAFRTSASYEQYF.

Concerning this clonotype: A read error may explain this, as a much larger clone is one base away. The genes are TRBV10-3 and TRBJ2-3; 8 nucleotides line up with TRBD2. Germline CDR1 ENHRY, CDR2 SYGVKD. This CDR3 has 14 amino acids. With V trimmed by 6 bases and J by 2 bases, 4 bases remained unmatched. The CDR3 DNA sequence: TGTGCCATCAGGGGACTAGGGGCCACAGATACGCAGTATTTT. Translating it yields CAIRGLGATDTQYF.

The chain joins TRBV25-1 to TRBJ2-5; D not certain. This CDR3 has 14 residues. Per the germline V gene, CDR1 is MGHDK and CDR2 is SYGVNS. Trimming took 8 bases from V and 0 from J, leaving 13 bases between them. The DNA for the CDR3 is TGTGCCAGCTCACCCTCAAGGAACCAAGAGACCCAGTACTTC. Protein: CASSPSRNQETQYF.

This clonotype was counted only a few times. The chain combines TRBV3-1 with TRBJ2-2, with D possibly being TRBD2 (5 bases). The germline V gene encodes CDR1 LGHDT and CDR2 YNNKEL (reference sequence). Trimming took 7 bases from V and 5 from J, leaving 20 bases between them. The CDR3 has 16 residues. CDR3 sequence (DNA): TGTGCCAGCACCCGAAGGGAGACTGGTGGGACCGGGGAGCTGTTTTTT. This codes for CASTRRETGGTGELFF.

CDR3 sequence reads: CASSPAWGGGNEQFF. CDR3 nucleotide sequence: TGTGCCAGCAGCCCCGCGTGGGGCGGGGGGAATGAGCAGTTCTTC. V gene TRBV6-1 combines with J gene TRBJ2-1; 8 positions agree with TRBD2. Germline CDR1 and CDR2: MNHNS and SASEGT. The V gene end was trimmed by 6 bases and the J gene end by 7 bases; junction bases not matched to a gene: 11. The CDR3 is made up of 15 amino acids.